This T cell receptor (beta chain) was recovered during a study of T-cell memory formation after mild COVID-19. TCRdb re-called the 5' RACE reads with MiXCR, one entry per CDR3 protein. The table records about 260,000 distinct CDR3 sequences, approximately 7.6% of them present only once. In germline, CDR1 is SQVTM, CDR2 ANQGSEA. Trimming removed 4 bases at V and 0 bases at J, with 9 bases between. CDR3 length: 14 residues. V gene TRBV29-1 combines with J gene TRBJ1-4, with a possible D match to TRBD1 (6 bases). This TCR came from a man younger than 35 who had mild COVID-19 (a few samples of this study predate the infection). Cell type and time point are not known. The source material was PBMCs or a T cell subset sorted from them (not recorded which). This chain's CDR3 is CSVAGVATNEKLFF. The CDR3 DNA reads as TGCAGCGTTGCAGGGGTTGCAACTAATGAAAAACTGTTTTTT.